These 13 T cell receptor beta chains came from one sample sequenced in a study of PD-1 blockade in mismatch repair-deficient tumors. The data were produced by immunoSEQ multiplex PCR, yet TCRdb's version contains in-frame clones alone and is incomplete. The sample records about 68,000 clones, around 73% being singletons. Sequenced material: peripheral blood, taken 2 weeks after starting pembrolizumab. The receptors here all came from an adult with mismatch repair-deficient cancer.

This clone was picked up a small number of times. This chain links TRBV5-1 with TRBJ1-1; D is unclear. CDR3 length: 14 amino acids. In germline, CDR1 is SGHRS, CDR2 YFSETQ. V dropped 2 bases and J dropped 0 bases, with 8 bases sitting between them. CDR3 region: CASSLSQVNTEAFF. CDR3 bases: TGCGCCAGCAGCTTATCACAAGTGAACACTGAAGCTTTCTTT.

V and J are TRBV7-7 and TRBJ2-5; maybe TRBD1 (5 bases). The CDR3 consists of 13 residues. Germline V CDR1 and CDR2: SSHAT, FNYEAQ (reference sequence). For the CDR3, the DNA is TGTGCTGGGGCCCGAGGTATTCAAGAGACCCAGTACTTC. This encodes CAGARGIQETQYF. Based on the CDR3 plus reference TRBV7-7 and TRBJ2-5, the full variable domain is GAGVSQSPRYKVTKRGQDVTLRCDPISSHATLYWYQQALGQGPEFLTYFNYEAQPDKSGLPSDRFSAERPEGSISTLTIQRTEQRDSAMYRCAGARGIQETQYFGPGTRLLVL.

The chain uses TRBV9 and TRBJ2-3, with TRBD2 identical over 7 bases. Germline assignment: CDR1 SGDLS and CDR2 YYNGEE. CDR3 length: 15 residues. With V trimmed by 0 bases and J by 6 bases, 7 bases remained unmatched. CDR3 residues: CASSVAAGVADTQYF. CDR3 coding DNA: TGTGCCAGCAGCGTAGCTGCGGGAGTGGCCGATACGCAGTATTTT.

The chain employs TRBV27 and TRBJ2-1; 10 bases fit TRBD2. Germline loops: CDR1 MNHEY, CDR2 SMNVEV (reference sequence). The trim removed 2 bases at V and 10 bases at J, leaving 5 bases unmatched. CDR3 length: 14 residues. CDR3 amino acids: CASSLLAGVGEQFF. CDR3 nucleotide sequence: TGTGCCAGCAGTTTACTAGCGGGAGTAGGAGAGCAGTTCTTC.

The rearrangement uses TRBV6-4 and TRBJ2-2, with a tentative D call TRBD2 (6 bases). V was trimmed by 8 bases and J by 3 bases, leaving 10 bases between them. From germline, CDR1 is MRHNA and CDR2 SNTAGT. The CDR3 extends over 13 amino acids. CDR3 sequence: CASRERDTGELFF. In nucleotides, the CDR3 is TGTGCCAGCCGGGAGAGGGACACCGGGGAGCTGTTTTTT.

This clone was seen a few times. The chain uses TRBV5-4 and TRBJ1-1; D gene unclear. This CDR3 has 13 amino acids. Per germline, CDR1 SGHNT and CDR2 YYREEE (reference sequence). V lost 1 base to trimming and J lost 1 base, with 5 bases between them. In DNA, the CDR3 is TGTGCCAGCAGCTTGCAATCGAACACTGAAGCTTTCTTT. Its translation: CASSLQSNTEAFF.

Only a few counts were recorded for this clone. The chain couples TRBV6-5 to TRBJ2-7, with 10 positions matching TRBD1. The germline CDR1 and CDR2 sequences are MNHEY and SVGAGI. V shed 6 bases, J shed 4 bases, and the junction held 3 bases outside the gene matches. The CDR3 covers 13 residues. CDR3 nucleotides: TGTGCCAGCAGACGGGACAGGGGATACGAGCAGTACTTC. This translates into CASRRDRGYEQYF.

The rearrangement joins TRBV13 to TRBJ2-3, with 8 nucleotides matching TRBD2. V lost 2 bases, J lost 3 bases, and 4 bases stayed unmatched. CDR1 PRHDT and CDR2 FYEKMQ come from the germline V gene (reference sequence). The CDR3 extends over 15 amino acids. CDR3 bases: TGTGCCAGCAGCTTAAAGCGGGAGATAACAGATACGCAGTATTTT. Protein sequence: CASSLKREITDTQYF.

V is TRBV18 and J is TRBJ2-2, with TRBD2 identical over 8 bases. The germline CDR1 and CDR2 sequences are KGHSH and LQKENI. The CDR3 contains 16 residues. J gave up 6 bases and V 2 bases, and 8 bases lay outside the gene matches. The CDR3 DNA reads as TGTGCCAGCTCACCAAAATCGGCGGGAGGTTCCGGGGAGCTGTTTTTT. Amino acids: CASSPKSAGGSGELFF. Full variable domain (outside the CDR3, taken from reference TRBV18 and TRBJ2-2): NAGVMQNPRHLVRRRGQEARLRCSPMKGHSHVYWYRQLPEEGLKFMVYLQKENIIDESGMPKERFSAEFPKEGPSILRIQQVVRGDSAAYFCASSPKSAGGSGELFFGEGSRLTVL.

V gene TRBV7-8 combines with J gene TRBJ2-1; D unresolved. The CDR3 is 12 residues long. Germline V gene data show CDR1 as SGHVS and CDR2 as FQNEAQ. V was pared by 2 bases and J by 7 bases, with 6 bases between. Here the CDR3 DNA reads TGTGCCAGCAGCTTAAGGGAAAATGAGCAGTTCTTC. Protein product: CASSLRENEQFF.

Notes on this clone: The sample contains more than one DNA sequence encoding this CDR3. The chain employs TRBV9 and TRBJ2-5; 8 bases line up with TRBD1. Germline trimming cut 2 bases from V and 5 bases from J; bases unmatched to any gene: 14. Germline CDR1 reads SGDLS; CDR2 reads YYNGEE. The CDR3 runs 17 residues. CDR3 sequence reads: CASSVGKTGVGVETQYF. Here the CDR3 DNA reads TGTGCCAGCAGCGTTGGAAAGACAGGGGTCGGGGTCGAGACCCAGTACTTC.

This rearrangement joins TRBV4-2 to TRBJ2-3; TRBD2 agrees at 10 bases. With V trimmed by 0 bases and J by 1 base, 1 base remained unmatched. The germline gives CDR1 LGHNA, CDR2 YNFKEQ. There are 16 residues in the CDR3. The CDR3 loop reads CASSQEGTSGTDTQYF. CDR3 bases: TGTGCCAGCAGCCAAGAGGGGACTAGCGGCACAGATACGCAGTATTTT.

The chain joins TRBV7-2 to TRBJ2-2; the D gene is possibly TRBD2 (7 bases). Germline CDR1 reads SGHTA; CDR2 reads FQGNSA. The CDR3 spans 14 residues. V was clipped by 7 bases and J by 4 bases, with 13 bases between them. This CDR3 reads CASKNGGLTGELFF. For the CDR3, the DNA is TGTGCCAGCAAAAACGGGGGGCTCACCGGGGAGCTGTTTTTT.